These 11 T cell receptor beta chains came from one sample sequenced in a study of blood T cells in healthy people across ages. Through a sample-barcoded 5' primer and a J-beta primer mix, a second PCR was run for roughly 7 to 12 cycles. TCRdb used MiXCR to reprocess the 5' RACE reads, holding one entry per CDR3 protein. The sample holds roughly 1,800,000 distinct CDR3 sequences; around 50% are singletons and the top ten take 2% to 2.5%. Input material: blood. These receptors were obtained from a woman between 40 and 50 years old in good health.

V usage is TRBV6-5 and J usage is TRBJ2-4; no definite D call. This CDR3 contains 13 residues. V was shortened by 6 bases and J by 1 base, with 7 bases between the two germline ends. Germline CDR1 is MNHEY and CDR2 is SVGAGI. The CDR3 here is CASSHGAKNIQYF. The CDR3 DNA is TGTGCCAGCAGCCACGGGGCCAAAAACATTCAGTACTTC.

The chain couples TRBV2 to TRBJ2-3; TRBD1 aligns across 7 bases. This CDR3 has 15 amino acids. V lost 3 bases to trimming and J lost 5 bases; unmatched junction nucleotides: 8. Germline CDR1 and CDR2: SNHLY and FYNNEI. The CDR3 loop is CASSELTGEIDTQYF. The CDR3 nucleotides are TGTGCCAGCAGTGAGTTAACAGGGGAGATAGATACGCAGTATTTT.

This clonotype was counted a few times. CDR3 amino acids: CSARVGTGANVLTF. The CDR3 DNA reads as TGCAGTGCTAGAGTAGGGACAGGGGCCAACGTCCTGACTTTC. The rearrangement links TRBV20-1 to TRBJ2-6; TRBD1 might be the D (6 bases). The CDR3 covers 14 residues. The germline V gene has CDR1 DFQATT and CDR2 SNEGSKA (reference sequence). V shed 1 base and J shed 4 bases, with 8 bases lying between them.

The sample holds a few counts of this clonotype. The rearrangement uses TRBV7-9 and TRBJ2-1, with D tentatively TRBD1 (6 bases). Between the trimmed V and J ends, which lost 2 bases and 14 bases, there was a span of 13 bases. CDR1 is SEHNR, CDR2 FQNEAQ, per germline (reference sequence). The CDR3 consists of 12 residues. The CDR3 nucleotides read TGTGCCAGCAGCTTATCAGGACAGCCTGAGTTCTTC. Protein sequence: CASSLSGQPEFF.

J is TRBJ2-5 and V is TRBV20-1; no clear D. From germline, CDR1 is DFQATT and CDR2 SNEGSKA (reference sequence). Trimming shortened V by 0 bases and J by 1 base, and 12 bases separated the two germline ends. This CDR3 is 15 amino acids long. CDR3 bases: TGCAGTGCTAGAGATCCCCATGCTCCCCAAGAGACCCAGTACTTC. As protein: CSARDPHAPQETQYF.

A word on this clonotype: A much larger clone lies a single base off, so this may be a read error. The CDR3, as DNA: TGTGCCAGCAGCTTAGGGGACAGTGGCTATGGCTACACCTTC. Translation: CASSLGDSGYGYTF. The rearrangement uses TRBV7-8 and TRBJ1-2, with TRBD1 matching 7 bases. CDR3 length: 14 residues. The J segment lost 4 bases and the V segment lost 1 base, leaving 3 bases of the junction unmatched. Germline V gene lookup returns CDR1 SGHVS and CDR2 FQNEAQ.

This clonotype turned up a few times. One end of the junction varies from germline; a read error may be responsible. The chain couples TRBV9 to TRBJ2-1; 8 bases are a match to TRBD1. The CDR3 is made up of 17 amino acids. Germline V gene lookup returns CDR1 SGDLS and CDR2 YYNGEE. The DNA of the CDR3 is TGTGCCAGCAGCGTAAACCTCGACAGGGGTTCCTTCAATGAGCAGTTCTTC. Translated, it gives CASSVNLDRGSFNEQFF.

The rearrangement joins TRBV9 to TRBJ2-6, with 8 bases identical to TRBD1. V gave up 3 bases and J gave up 2 bases; unmatched junction bases: 10. The CDR3 consists of 18 residues. Germline CDR1 reads SGDLS; CDR2 reads YYNGEE. The chain's CDR3 is CASSARLQGVTGANVLTF. CDR3 sequence (DNA): TGTGCCAGCAGCGCCCGACTACAGGGGGTCACTGGGGCCAACGTCCTGACTTTC. The full variable domain, in which reference TRBV9 and TRBJ2-6 provide the parts outside the CDR3, is DSGVTQTPKHLITATGQRVTLRCSPRSGDLSVYWYQQSLDQGLQFLIQYYNGEERAKGNILERFSAQQFPDLHSELNLSSLELGDSALYFCASSARLQGVTGANVLTFGAGSRLTVL.

The V gene is TRBV7-6, the J gene TRBJ1-4; weak D call: TRBD1 (6 bases). Germline V CDR1 and CDR2: SGHVS, FNYEAQ. V was shortened by 4 bases and J by 7 bases, with 19 bases between the two germline ends. The CDR3 covers 16 residues. This chain's CDR3 is CASSSRATGGGEKLFF. CDR3 sequence (DNA): TGTGCCAGCAGCTCCCGAGCGACAGGTGGAGGTGAAAAACTGTTTTTT.

This chain connects TRBV7-2 to TRBJ2-4, with TRBD2 identical over 10 bases. The end of the DNA is better explained by TRBJ2-7, so the J call may be wrong. Germline V gene data show CDR1 as SGHTA and CDR2 as FQGNSA. The CDR3 length is 15 residues. DNA for the CDR3: TGTGCCAGCAGCCCACAGCGGGGGGGATACTACGAGCAGTACTTC. It codes for CASSPQRGGYYEQYF.

CDR3 bases: TGCAGTGCTCCCTGGAAAGCGGGGGCCACGAGGGAGCAGTACTTC. Protein sequence: CSAPWKAGATREQYF. The chain has TRBV20-1 and TRBJ2-5; 8 bases are shared with TRBD2. This CDR3 is 15 amino acids long. Looked up from germline, CDR1 is DFQATT and CDR2 is SNEGSKA (reference sequence). The V segment lost 5 bases and the J segment 11 bases; nucleotides outside the gene matches: 19.